The 26 T cell receptor beta chains below were found in one sample sequenced in a study of metastatic and nonmetastatic thyroid tumors (dated by TCRdb to about 2020). To prepare the library, PCR was applied. Reads for this sample came from an Illumina HiSeq 4000. TCRdb cleaned the public reads at Q25 with fastp, built clones with MiXCR and kept in-frame beta chains. The sample table holds 15,000 to 17,000 clones, of which around 3.8% were seen once. In total, the top ten clones hold less than 25% of the sample. None of the patients had been given any treatment before thyroid surgery. Sequencing was performed on tumor tissue. These receptors originate from a female donor with papillary thyroid cancer or a benign thyroid nodule (not recorded which). Some clones in this sample may be carry-over from other donors' samples.

This clone is labeled large. V gene TRBV6-1 combines with J gene TRBJ1-3, with D unclear. Trimming left V 6 bases short and J 0 bases short, with 3 bases between. This CDR3 has 12 amino acids. Germline V gene data show CDR1 as MNHNS and CDR2 as SASEGT. CDR3 sequence: CASRNSGNTIYF. Here the CDR3 DNA reads TGTGCCAGCAGGAACTCTGGAAACACCATATATTTT.

This clone was seen more than once but under ten times. The gene calls are TRBV10-1 and TRBJ2-1, with D tentatively TRBD1 (7 bases). Per germline, CDR1 WNHNN and CDR2 SYGVQD (reference sequence). Trimming shortened V by 0 bases and J by 7 bases, and 16 bases separated the two germline ends. This CDR3 spans 16 amino acids. CDR3 DNA sequence: TGCGCCAGCAGTGAGTCGCGGAGGGGGCTTGGTAATGAGCAGTTCTTC. Its translation is CASSESRRGLGNEQFF.

In the case of this clone: The junction shows a germline mismatch at one end, possibly a read error. V usage is TRBV28 and J usage is TRBJ2-7; D not certain. Germline CDR1 and CDR2: MDHEN and SYDVKM. The CDR3 runs to 12 residues. The CDR3 is CAGSRWAYEQYF. The CDR3 bases are TGTGCCGGCAGCCGATGGGCCTACGAGCAGTACTTC.

This clone has more than one count but fewer than ten. This chain links TRBV20-1 with TRBJ2-3, with D perhaps matching TRBD1 or TRBD2 (5 bases each). The V end lost 0 bases, the J end lost 3 bases, and 10 bases lay between the germline ends. The germline V gene encodes CDR1 DFQATT and CDR2 SNEGSKA (reference sequence). This CDR3 is built from 14 residues. The CDR3 sequence is CSARDGGSTDTQYF. The CDR3 DNA sequence: TGCAGTGCTAGAGATGGGGGATCTACAGATACGCAGTATTTT.

Comments on this clone: A junction boundary mismatches the germline segment, possibly from a read error. The chain combines TRBV12-3 or TRBV12-4 with TRBJ1-6; weak D call: TRBD1 (5 bases). This CDR3 has 14 amino acids. The CDR3 loop reads CASNLWGGRSPRHF. The CDR3 DNA is TGTGCCAGCAACCTATGGGGGGGACGCTCACCCCGCCACTTT.

The V call is TRBV6-8, the J call TRBJ2-2, with D perhaps matching TRBD1 (5 bases). CDR3 length: 16 residues. The germline CDR1 and CDR2 sequences are MNHGY and SAAAGT. The V end was cut by 6 bases, the J end by 12 bases, with 26 bases between. In DNA form, the CDR3 reads TGTGCCAGCAGCCCGGGTGGGCAGGGAAGACGTGGGAAGCTGTTTTTT. Its protein is CASSPGGQGRRGKLFF.

This clone is labeled medium-sized. The chain has TRBV12-3 or TRBV12-4 and TRBJ1-5, with D hard to call. The CDR3 is 13 residues long. Deletions cut 6 bases from V and 0 bases from J, with 6 bases between. CDR3 nucleotide sequence: TGTGCCAGCAGAACGTATAGCAATCAGCCCCAGCATTTT. This gives the protein CASRTYSNQPQHF.

This clone is large. J is TRBJ2-1 and V is TRBV6-1; D remains unclear. CDR3 length: 15 amino acids. V was trimmed by 6 bases and J by 5 bases, leaving 17 bases between them. Germline V CDR1 and CDR2: MNHNS, SASEGT. CDR3 residues: CASSLDARRNNEQFF. The CDR3 DNA follows: TGTGCCAGCAGCCTCGATGCAAGACGCAACAATGAGCAGTTCTTC.

The rearrangement joins TRBV11-2 to TRBJ2-2, with no clear D. CDR1 and CDR2 from the germline V gene are SGHAT and FQNNGV. The CDR3 consists of 16 residues. Trimming took 0 bases from V and 3 from J, leaving 11 bases between them. The DNA of the CDR3 is TGTGCCAGCAGCTTAGATCGGCCAGACCACACCGGGGAGCTGTTTTTT. Amino acids: CASSLDRPDHTGELFF. The full variable domain, its missing parts supplied by reference TRBV11-2 and TRBJ2-2, is EAGVAQSPRYKIIEKRQSVAFWCNPISGHATLYWYQQILGQGPKLLIQFQNNGVVDDSQLPKDRFSAERLKGVDSTLKIQPAKLEDSAVYLCASSLDRPDHTGELFFGEGSRLTVL.

Comments on this clone: Additional DNA sequences in this sample encode the identical CDR3. The V call is TRBV13, the J call TRBJ1-1, with 9 bases identical to TRBD1. This CDR3 comprises 17 residues. Germline trimming cut 0 bases from V and 0 bases from J; bases unmatched to any gene: 5. Germline values: CDR1 PRHDT, CDR2 FYEKMQ (reference sequence). The CDR3 nucleotides read TGTGCCAGCAGCTTAGGACAGGGGGCACAACTGAACACTGAAGCTTTCTTT. This encodes CASSLGQGAQLNTEAFF.

This clone has a handful of counts. The CDR3 spells CASTPSPSPMDTQYF. DNA of the CDR3: TGTGCCAGCACCCCTTCTCCGTCCCCCATGGATACGCAGTATTTT. The rearrangement joins TRBV7-3 to TRBJ2-3; D is undetermined. Germline V lookup: CDR1 SGHTA, CDR2 FQGTGA. Between the trimmed V and J ends, which lost 7 bases and 6 bases, there was a span of 20 bases. The length of the CDR3 is 15 residues.

The chain is built from TRBV10-3 and TRBJ1-1; no reliable D call. Trimming removed 10 bases at V and 0 bases at J, with 12 bases between. Per germline, CDR1 ENHRY and CDR2 SYGVKD. This CDR3 spans 13 amino acids. CDR3 protein: CATKIQLNTEAFF. For the CDR3, the DNA is TGTGCCACCAAGATCCAACTGAACACTGAAGCTTTCTTT.

This clone came up a few times. The J gene is TRBJ1-1, the V gene TRBV2; no clear D gene. The V end was cut by 8 bases, the J end by 2 bases, with 9 bases between. Germline V gene lookup returns CDR1 SNHLY and CDR2 FYNNEI. CDR3 length: 12 residues. In nucleotides, the CDR3 is TGTGCCAGCGGTCGGAGTAACACTGAAGCTTTCTTT. Encoded protein: CASGRSNTEAFF.

Only a few counts were recorded for this clone. The rearrangement uses TRBV6-5 and TRBJ2-3, with 13 bases lining up with TRBD2. CDR1 MNHEY and CDR2 SVGAGI come from the germline V gene. With 5 bases clipped from V and 2 bases from J, the junction kept 10 bases outside the gene matches. This CDR3 spans 18 amino acids. The CDR3 here is CASSHYPGLAGTTDTQYF. The CDR3 region has the DNA TGTGCCAGCAGTCACTACCCGGGACTAGCGGGGACCACAGATACGCAGTATTTT.

The V and J genes are TRBV6-1 and TRBJ2-1; tentative D call: TRBD1 (5 bases). V lost 2 bases, J lost 5 bases, and 16 bases lay in between. Looked up from germline, CDR1 is MNHNS and CDR2 is SASEGT. The CDR3 consists of 16 residues. In DNA, the CDR3 is TGTGCCAGCAGTGAACTCTCGCACGGACAAAACAATGAGCAGTTCTTC. Its translation: CASSELSHGQNNEQFF.

The V and J genes are TRBV28 and TRBJ2-1, with D possibly called TRBD1 or TRBD2 (6 bases each). The V end was cut by 7 bases, the J end by 5 bases, with 21 bases between. The germline V gene has CDR1 MDHEN and CDR2 SYDVKM. The CDR3 is made up of 16 amino acids. The CDR3 DNA is TGTGCCAGCACCCCCCTCCTCGGGGGCAGGAACAATGAGCAGTTCTTC. This sequence encodes CASTPLLGGRNNEQFF.

The chain is built from TRBV2 and TRBJ2-6; D uncertain. The CDR3 has 13 residues. V lost 9 bases and J 0 bases, leaving 6 bases between the germline ends. The germline gives CDR1 SNHLY, CDR2 FYNNEI. The CDR3 spells CARRSSGANVLTF. For the CDR3, the DNA is TGTGCCAGACGAAGCTCTGGGGCCAACGTCCTGACTTTC.

The sample holds many counts of this clone. This CDR3 is also generated by other DNA sequences in the sample. This chain connects TRBV6-1 to TRBJ2-1, with TRBD1 as a possible D gene (6 bases). Germline values: CDR1 MNHNS, CDR2 SASEGT. The CDR3 contains 15 residues. Trimming took 5 bases from V and 7 from J, leaving 18 bases between them. The CDR3 sequence is CASSSRDTPGNEQFF. DNA of the CDR3: TGTGCCAGCAGTTCCAGGGACACCCCAGGAAATGAGCAGTTCTTC.

The rearrangement uses TRBV2 and TRBJ2-3; possibly TRBD1 for D (6 bases). The V and J ends lost 7 bases and 2 bases respectively, with 10 bases between them. The CDR3 is 13 amino acids. CDR1 SNHLY and CDR2 FYNNEI come from the germline V gene. The CDR3 sequence is CASTGQNTDTQYF. CDR3 nucleotides: TGTGCCAGCACCGGACAGAACACAGATACGCAGTATTTT. Complete variable domain (other parts from reference TRBV2 and TRBJ2-3): EPEVTQTPSHQVTQMGQEVILRCVPISNHLYFYWYRQILGQKVEFLVSFYNNEISEKSEIFDDQFSVERPDGSNFTLKIRSTKLEDSAMYFCASTGQNTDTQYFGPGTRLTVL.

This clone was counted between two and nine times. The chain uses TRBV28 and TRBJ2-7; 10 bases are shared with TRBD1. V shed 5 bases and J 9 bases; nucleotides not matched to a gene: 7. CDR3 length: 13 residues. The germline V gene has CDR1 MDHEN and CDR2 SYDVKM. This CDR3 is CASSRQGAERQYF. The DNA of the CDR3 is TGTGCCAGCAGTAGACAGGGGGCGGAACGGCAGTACTTC. The full variable domain, rest sourced from reference TRBV28 and TRBJ2-7, is DVKVTQSSRYLVKRTGEKVFLECVQDMDHENMFWYRQDPGLGLRLIYFSYDVKMKEKGDIPEGYSVSREKKERFSLILESASTNQTSMYLCASSRQGAERQYFGPGTRLTVT.

By sample share, this clone is medium-sized. The chain recombines TRBV20-1 with TRBJ2-1, with 9 bases that match TRBD2. The germline CDR1 and CDR2 sequences are DFQATT and SNEGSKA (reference sequence). The CDR3 runs to 12 residues. The J segment lost 9 bases and the V segment lost 6 bases, leaving 6 bases of the junction unmatched. CDR3 bases: TGCAGTGCGACACGGACTAGCGTTGAGCAGTTCTTC. Encoded protein: CSATRTSVEQFF.

The chain uses TRBV6-5 and TRBJ1-3; D is perhaps TRBD1 (5 bases). Germline CDR1 and CDR2: MNHEY and SVGAGI. Between the trimmed V and J ends, which lost 2 bases and 3 bases, there was a span of 14 bases. The CDR3 extends over 16 amino acids. CDR3 loop: CASSYGSGGVGNTIYF. The CDR3 DNA sequence: TGTGCCAGCAGTTACGGGTCGGGGGGGGTTGGAAACACCATATATTTT.

The chain carries TRBV6-1 and TRBJ2-2; 8 nucleotides line up with TRBD1. V lost 8 bases, J lost 7 bases, and 12 bases stayed unmatched. This CDR3 is built from 15 residues. Germline V CDR1 and CDR2: MNHNS, SASEGT. CDR3 protein: CASWAAGGSGGELFF. In nucleotides, the CDR3 is TGTGCCAGCTGGGCGGCAGGGGGCTCTGGCGGGGAGCTGTTTTTT.

V and J are TRBV27 and TRBJ1-1; unclear D gene. The germline gives CDR1 MNHEY, CDR2 SMNVEV (reference sequence). The length of the CDR3 is 14 residues. V was cut by 7 bases and J by 1 base, with 13 bases left in between. The CDR3 here is CASKVGGKNTEAFF. The DNA of the CDR3 is TGTGCCAGCAAAGTTGGAGGAAAGAACACTGAAGCTTTCTTT.

A few counts support this clone. The V gene is TRBV20-1, the J gene TRBJ2-7, with D perhaps matching TRBD2 (6 bases). CDR3 length: 13 residues. Germline V gene sequence: CDR1 DFQATT, CDR2 SNEGSKA (reference sequence). V shed 3 bases and J shed 4 bases, with 13 bases lying between them. CDR3 coding DNA: TGCAGTGCTAGTGATCAGGGAGGATACGAGCAGTACTTC. This encodes CSASDQGGYEQYF.

The gene calls are TRBV7-2 and TRBJ2-1; 8 nucleotides align to TRBD2. The CDR3 is 13 residues long. Trimming took 0 bases from V and 15 from J; bases not matched to a gene: 7. Germline values: CDR1 SGHTA, CDR2 FQGNSA. CDR3 in amino acids: CASSLAVAGLAFF. As DNA, the CDR3 is TGTGCCAGCAGCTTAGCGGTTGCCGGACTAGCGTTCTTC.